The TCR beta chain described here comes from a study of blood T cell repertoires in COVID-19. The length of the CDR3 is 15 residues. Germline CDR1 reads LNHDA; CDR2 reads SQIVND (reference sequence). V was pared by 3 bases and J by 5 bases, with 5 bases of the junction left unmatched. The data were produced by immunoSEQ multiplex PCR, yet TCRdb's version contains in-frame clones alone and is incomplete. Counted here are 110,000 or so clones, around 85% occurring once; the ten biggest clones make up around an eighth. Sequencing used peripheral blood. The sequence derives from a human donor in a cohort sampled during active COVID-19. This sequence joins TRBV19 and TRBJ2-7; TRBD1 aligns across 12 bases. Here the CDR3 reads CASSIVGQGAHEQYF. The CDR3 DNA reads as TGTGCCAGTAGTATTGTGGGACAGGGGGCCCACGAGCAGTACTTC.